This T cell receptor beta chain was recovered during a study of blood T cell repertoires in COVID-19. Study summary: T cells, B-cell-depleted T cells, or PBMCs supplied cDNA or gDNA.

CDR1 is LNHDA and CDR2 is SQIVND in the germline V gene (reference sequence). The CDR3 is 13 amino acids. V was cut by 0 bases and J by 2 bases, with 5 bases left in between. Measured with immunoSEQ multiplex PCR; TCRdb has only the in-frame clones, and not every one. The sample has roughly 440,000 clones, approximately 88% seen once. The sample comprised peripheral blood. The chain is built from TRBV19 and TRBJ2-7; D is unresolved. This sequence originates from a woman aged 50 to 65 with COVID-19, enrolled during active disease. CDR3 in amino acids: CASSIDGPYEQYF. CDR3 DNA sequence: TGTGCCAGTAGTATAGACGGTCCCTACGAGCAGTACTTC.